Sequencing of this T cell receptor beta chain was carried out in a study of CD8 T cells in Susac syndrome. Looking at the study overall: Blood was drawn from Susac syndrome patients while they were therapy-naive, on corticosteroids, or on intravenous immunoglobulin alone.

Reverse transcription of roughly 0.5 to 1 ug RNA was carried out with random hexamers. TCRdb recomputed calls from the immunoSEQ multiplex PCR reads with MiXCR, one row per CDR3 protein. Altogether about 150,000 distinct CDR3 sequences are present, approximately 95% being singletons, with the ten largest covering 0.15% to 0.2%. V was trimmed by 3 bases and J by 5 bases, leaving 11 bases between them. Germline V CDR1 and CDR2: DFQATT, SNEGSKA (reference sequence). The CDR3 contains 12 residues. This chain uses TRBV20-1 with TRBJ2-7, with a possible D match to TRBD2 (6 bases). Material: CD4+ T cells from PBMCs. The sequence was collected from a human donor with Susac syndrome. CDR3 in amino acids: CSASGGAHEQYF. CDR3 DNA sequence: TGCAGTGCTAGTGGCGGGGCGCACGAGCAGTACTTC.